The clone carrying this T cell receptor beta chain was found many times. No antigen is known for it. Germline assignment: CDR1 SGHTA and CDR2 FQGNSA. Trimming stripped 5 bases from V and 9 bases from J, with 11 bases between. The CDR3 spans 12 residues. This record belongs to a study of T-cell reconstitution after alpha-beta-depleted transplantation in children. Study results and limitations: Surviving recipient T cells and intrathymic progenitors accounted for some patients' high TCRbeta diversity at day 60. At the one-year point after transplant, T-cell counts and TCRbeta diversity were found to come mostly from T cells that had been newly produced. Several hundred rapidly expanded clones from non-depleted graft cells reportedly supplied alpha-beta T cells about two months post-transplant.

Unique molecular identifiers were incorporated when the TCRbeta library was constructed. TCRdb re-analysed the PCR reads in MiXCR, keeping a single row per CDR3 protein. The repertoire has 250,000 to 300,000 distinct CDR3 sequences, almost 8% of them found once; the top ten carry about 9.1%. Here the sequenced sample was peripheral blood, taken 360 days after TCRalphabeta/CD19-depleted stem cell transplant. The source of this sequence is a female patient aged 2-15 years who had a stem cell transplant for Fanconi anemia, so the T cells may come from the graft donor. This chain uses TRBV7-2 with TRBJ2-1; unclear D gene. In nucleotides, the CDR3 is TGTGCCAGCAGCGACCCCCACACTGAGCAGTTCTTC. Protein sequence: CASSDPHTEQFF.